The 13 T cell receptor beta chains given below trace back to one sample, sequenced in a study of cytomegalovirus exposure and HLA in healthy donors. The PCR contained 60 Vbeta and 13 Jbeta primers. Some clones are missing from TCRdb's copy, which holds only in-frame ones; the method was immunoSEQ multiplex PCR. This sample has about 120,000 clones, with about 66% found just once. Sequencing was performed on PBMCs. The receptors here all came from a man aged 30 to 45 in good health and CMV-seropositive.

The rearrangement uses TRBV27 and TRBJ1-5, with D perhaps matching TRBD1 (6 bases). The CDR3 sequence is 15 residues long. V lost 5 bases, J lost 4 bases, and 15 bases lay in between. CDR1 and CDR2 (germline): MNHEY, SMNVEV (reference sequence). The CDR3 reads CASSLQGRLNQPQHF. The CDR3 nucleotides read TGTGCCAGCAGTCTACAGGGTAGGTTGAATCAGCCCCAGCATTTT.

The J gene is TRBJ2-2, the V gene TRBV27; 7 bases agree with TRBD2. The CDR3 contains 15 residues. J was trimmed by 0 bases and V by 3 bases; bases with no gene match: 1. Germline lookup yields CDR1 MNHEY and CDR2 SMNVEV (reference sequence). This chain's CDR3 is CASSFGLANTGELFF. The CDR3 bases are TGTGCCAGCAGTTTTGGACTAGCGAACACCGGGGAGCTGTTTTTT.

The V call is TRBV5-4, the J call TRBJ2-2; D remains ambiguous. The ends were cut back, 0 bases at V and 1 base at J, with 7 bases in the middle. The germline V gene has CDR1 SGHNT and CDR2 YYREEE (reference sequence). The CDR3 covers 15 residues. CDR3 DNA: TGTGCCAGCAGCTTGGCCTCTGTGAACACCGGGGAGCTGTTTTTT. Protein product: CASSLASVNTGELFF.

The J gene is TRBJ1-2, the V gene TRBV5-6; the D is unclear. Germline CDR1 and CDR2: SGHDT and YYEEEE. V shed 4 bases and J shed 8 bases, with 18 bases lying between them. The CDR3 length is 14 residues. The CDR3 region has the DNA TGTGCCAGCAGCCCTATGCGGGTAACTCAGGGCTACACCTTC. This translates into CASSPMRVTQGYTF.

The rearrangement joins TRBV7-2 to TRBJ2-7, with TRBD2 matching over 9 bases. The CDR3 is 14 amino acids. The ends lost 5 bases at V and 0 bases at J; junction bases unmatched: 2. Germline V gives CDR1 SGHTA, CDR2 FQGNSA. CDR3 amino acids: CASSPGLASYEQYF. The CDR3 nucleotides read TGTGCCAGCAGCCCGGGACTAGCCTCCTACGAGCAGTACTTC. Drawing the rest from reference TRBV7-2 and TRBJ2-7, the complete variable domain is GAGVSQSPSNKVTEKGKDVELRCDPISGHTALYWYRQSLGQGLEFLIYFQGNSAPDKSGLPSDRFSAERTGGSVSTLTIQRTQQEDSAVYLCASSPGLASYEQYFGPGTRLTVT.

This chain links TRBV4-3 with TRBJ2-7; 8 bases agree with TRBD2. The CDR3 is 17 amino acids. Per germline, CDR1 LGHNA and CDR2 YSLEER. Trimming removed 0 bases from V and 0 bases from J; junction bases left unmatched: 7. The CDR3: CASSQELGREVSYEQYF. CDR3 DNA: TGCGCCAGCAGCCAAGAGCTCGGGCGGGAGGTCTCCTACGAGCAGTACTTC.

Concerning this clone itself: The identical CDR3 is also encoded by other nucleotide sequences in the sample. The CDR3 loop is CATSRESGYSGYTF. CDR3 nucleotides: TGTGCCACCAGCAGGGAATCAGGGTACTCGGGCTACACCTTC. The chain is built from TRBV15 and TRBJ1-2; a weak D match, TRBD1 (5 bases). CDR1 and CDR2 from the germline V gene are LNHNV and YYDKDF (reference sequence). The CDR3 contains 14 residues. The ends were cut back, 3 bases at V and 8 bases at J, with 16 bases in the middle.

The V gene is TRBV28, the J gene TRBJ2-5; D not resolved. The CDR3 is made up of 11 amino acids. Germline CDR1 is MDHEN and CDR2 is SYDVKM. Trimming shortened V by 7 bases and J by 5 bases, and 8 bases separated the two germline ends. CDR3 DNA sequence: TGTGCCAGCAACGATCGGGAGACCCAGTACTTC. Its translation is CASNDRETQYF.

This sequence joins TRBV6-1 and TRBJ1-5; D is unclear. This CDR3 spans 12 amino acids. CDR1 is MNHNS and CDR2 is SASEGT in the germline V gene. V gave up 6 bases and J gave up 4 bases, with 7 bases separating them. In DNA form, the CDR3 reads TGTGCCAGCAGCCGCACAAATCAGCCCCAGCATTTT. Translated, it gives CASSRTNQPQHF.

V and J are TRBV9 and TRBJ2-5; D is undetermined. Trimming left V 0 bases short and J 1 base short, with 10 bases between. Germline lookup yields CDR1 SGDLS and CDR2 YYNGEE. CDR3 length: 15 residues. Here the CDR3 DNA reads TGTGCCAGCAGCGTAGGACTGCCGGGCCAAGAGACCCAGTACTTC. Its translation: CASSVGLPGQETQYF.

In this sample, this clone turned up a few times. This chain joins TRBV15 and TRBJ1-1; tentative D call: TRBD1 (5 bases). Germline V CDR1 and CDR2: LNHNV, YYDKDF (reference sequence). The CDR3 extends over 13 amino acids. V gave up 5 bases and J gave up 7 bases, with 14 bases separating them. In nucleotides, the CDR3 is TGTGCCACCAGCTCCTCAGACGGGGGTGAAGCTTTCTTT. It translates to CATSSSDGGEAFF. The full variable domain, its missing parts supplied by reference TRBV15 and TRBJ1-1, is DAMVIQNPRYQVTQFGKPVTLSCSQTLNHNVMYWYQQKSSQAPKLLFHYYDKDFNNEADTPDNFQSRRPNTSFCFLDIRSPGLGDTAMYLCATSSSDGGEAFFGQGTRLTVV.

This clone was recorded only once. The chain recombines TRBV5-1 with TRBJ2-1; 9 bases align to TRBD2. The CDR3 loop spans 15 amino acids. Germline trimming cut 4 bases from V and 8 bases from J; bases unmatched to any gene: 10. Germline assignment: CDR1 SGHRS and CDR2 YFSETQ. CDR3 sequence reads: CASSRDSGSFDEQFF. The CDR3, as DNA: TGCGCCAGCAGCAGAGATAGCGGGAGTTTCGATGAGCAGTTCTTC.

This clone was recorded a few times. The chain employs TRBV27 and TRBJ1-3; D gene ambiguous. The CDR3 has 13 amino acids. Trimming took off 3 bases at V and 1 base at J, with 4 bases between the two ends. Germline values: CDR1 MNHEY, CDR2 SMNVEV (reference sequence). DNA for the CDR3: TGTGCCAGCAGTTTCCTATCTGGAAACACCATATATTTT. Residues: CASSFLSGNTIYF.